The 15 T cell receptor beta chains given below trace back to one sample, sequenced in a study of T cell responses to AZD1222 COVID-19 vaccine. Sequenced by immunoSEQ multiplex PCR; TCRdb stores in-frame clones only, minus some. The sample has 100,000 or so clones; about 87% are singletons. This material consisted of peripheral blood, taken on day 0 of AZD1222 vaccination. The source is an adult in good health.

This chain connects TRBV4-2 to TRBJ1-2; D unclear. V was pared by 2 bases and J by 4 bases, with 14 bases between. This CDR3 has 15 amino acids. Germline loops: CDR1 LGHNA, CDR2 YNFKEQ. In DNA, the CDR3 is TGTGCCAGCAGCCAAAACACCGCGGAGGGCTATGGCTACACCTTC. Translated, it gives CASSQNTAEGYGYTF.

The CDR3 DNA is TGTGCCAGCAGCCGGGACAGACAAAATTCACCCCTCCACTTT. Translated: CASSRDRQNSPLHF. The chain uses TRBV6-5 and TRBJ1-6, with 7 bases fitting TRBD1. Germline trimming cut 6 bases from V and 7 bases from J; bases unmatched to any gene: 6. The CDR3 has 14 amino acids. CDR1 MNHEY and CDR2 SVGAGI come from the germline V gene.

The chain recombines TRBV16 with TRBJ1-1; TRBD1 might be the D (6 bases). Trimming took off 5 bases at V and 5 bases at J, with 18 bases between the two ends. Germline values: CDR1 KGHSY, CDR2 FQNENV. The CDR3 loop spans 15 amino acids. The CDR3 region is CASSKQGWGETEAFF. The DNA for the CDR3 is TGTGCCAGCAGCAAACAGGGATGGGGCGAGACTGAAGCTTTCTTT. Together with reference TRBV16 and TRBJ1-1, the CDR3 gives the full variable domain: GEEVAQTPKHLVRGEGQKAKLYCAPIKGHSYVFWYQQVLKNEFKFLISFQNENVFDETGMPKERFSAKCLPNSPCSLEIQATKLEDSAVYFCASSKQGWGETEAFFGQGTRLTVV.

This chain connects TRBV7-3 to TRBJ2-1, with 14 bases lining up with TRBD2. V shed 1 base, J shed 4 bases, and the junction held 3 bases outside the gene matches. The CDR3 runs 17 residues. CDR1 is SGHTA and CDR2 is FQGTGA in the germline V gene. CDR3 in DNA: TGTGCCAGCAGCTTAAGAGGACTAGCGGGGGGTTACAATGAGCAGTTCTTC. This codes for CASSLRGLAGGYNEQFF.

The genes are TRBV2 and TRBJ1-1; TRBD1 might be the D (5 bases). The V end was cut by 7 bases, the J end by 5 bases, with 11 bases between. This CDR3 contains 12 residues. Germline V gene data show CDR1 as SNHLY and CDR2 as FYNNEI. DNA of the CDR3: TGTGCCAGCAATCAGGGATGGACTGAAGCTTTCTTT. Its protein is CASNQGWTEAFF.

The genes are TRBV9 and TRBJ2-5, with 8 bases identical to TRBD2. The ends lost 0 bases at V and 4 bases at J; junction bases unmatched: 8. Looked up from germline, CDR1 is SGDLS and CDR2 is YYNGEE. The CDR3 is made up of 16 amino acids. CDR3 nucleotide sequence: TGTGCCAGCAGCGTAGCAGGTAGCGGGGCGGGAGAGACCCAGTACTTC. It specifies CASSVAGSGAGETQYF. Together with reference TRBV9 and TRBJ2-5, the CDR3 gives the full variable domain: DSGVTQTPKHLITATGQRVTLRCSPRSGDLSVYWYQQSLDQGLQFLIQYYNGEERAKGNILERFSAQQFPDLHSELNLSSLELGDSALYFCASSVAGSGAGETQYFGPGTRLLVL.

This chain links TRBV10-3 with TRBJ1-1; 8 positions match TRBD1. The CDR3 loop spans 15 amino acids. Losses at the gene ends were 6 bases for V and 5 bases for J; bases not matched to a gene: 11. Germline V gene data show CDR1 as ENHRY and CDR2 as SYGVKD. CDR3 nucleotide sequence: TGTGCCATCAGACAGCTGATTACAGGGGGTACTGAAGCTTTCTTT. This translates into CAIRQLITGGTEAFF.

The chain is built from TRBV29-1 and TRBJ1-1; 8 nucleotides agree with TRBD1. With V trimmed by 5 bases and J by 6 bases, 11 bases remained unmatched. Germline CDR1 SQVTM, CDR2 ANQGSEA. The CDR3 has 14 amino acids. Here the CDR3 reads CSVSSGGGGSEAFF. DNA for the CDR3: TGCAGCGTTTCTTCAGGGGGCGGCGGATCTGAAGCTTTCTTT.

The rearrangement uses TRBV7-3 and TRBJ2-2; perhaps D is TRBD1 or TRBD2 (5 bases each). The V gene's germline CDR1 is SGHTA and CDR2 FQGTGA. The length of the CDR3 is 17 residues. V was trimmed by 1 base and J by 0 bases, leaving 12 bases between them. The CDR3 nucleotides are TGTGCCAGCAGCTTAAGAGGGGCCGGGGCGAACACCGGGGAGCTGTTTTTT. This sequence encodes CASSLRGAGANTGELFF. Looking up the rest from reference TRBV7-3 and TRBJ2-2 gives the full variable domain: GAGVSQTPSNKVTEKGKYVELRCDPISGHTALYWYRQSLGQGPEFLIYFQGTGAADDSGLPNDRFFAVRPEGSVSTLKIQRTERGDSAVYLCASSLRGAGANTGELFFGEGSRLTVL.

This sequence joins TRBV27 and TRBJ2-2; perhaps D is TRBD1 or TRBD2 (5 bases each). Germline V gives CDR1 MNHEY, CDR2 SMNVEV (reference sequence). Between the trimmed V and J ends, which lost 1 base and 6 bases, there was a span of 9 bases. The CDR3 is 14 residues long. This chain's CDR3 is CASSLLGVAGELFF. The CDR3 DNA follows: TGTGCCAGCAGTTTATTGGGGGTGGCCGGGGAGCTGTTTTTT.

The chain's CDR3 is CATSRDKSTGTLHTIYF. CDR3 nucleotides: TGTGCCACCAGCAGGGACAAATCGACAGGCACCCTTCACACCATATATTTT. The chain has TRBV15 and TRBJ1-3, with a tentative D call TRBD1 (6 bases). Trimming removed 3 bases from V and 8 bases from J, with 23 bases in between. CDR1 is LNHNV and CDR2 is YYDKDF in the germline V gene (reference sequence). This CDR3 is built from 17 residues.

The chain links TRBV19 to TRBJ1-5; possible D gene TRBD1, 6 bases. V dropped 6 bases and J dropped 0 bases, with 15 bases sitting between them. The CDR3 totals 16 residues. Germline V gene data show CDR1 as LNHDA and CDR2 as SQIVND (reference sequence). This CDR3 reads CASSIQGPYSNQPQHF. CDR3 in DNA: TGTGCCAGTAGCATACAGGGCCCGTATAGCAATCAGCCCCAGCATTTT.

This clone turned up a few times. This chain uses TRBV14 with TRBJ1-6; the D is unclear. Per the germline V gene, CDR1 is SGHDN and CDR2 is FVKESK. The CDR3 length is 14 residues. V was pared by 4 bases and J by 7 bases, with 11 bases between. The CDR3 nucleotides read TGTGCCAGCAGCCGCGTGGCTCGAAATTCACCCCTCCACTTT. It codes for CASSRVARNSPLHF.

The DNA of the CDR3 is TGTGCCAGCTACGGGGGAGGGTATGGCTACACCTTC. It yields the protein CASYGGGYGYTF. The J gene is TRBJ1-2, the V gene TRBV28; tentative D call: TRBD1 (5 bases). This CDR3 has 12 residues. The V gene's germline CDR1 is MDHEN and CDR2 SYDVKM. Deletions cut 8 bases from V and 5 bases from J, with 12 bases between.

This clone was seen a handful of times. V is TRBV7-2 and J is TRBJ2-4; TRBD1 might be the D (6 bases). Trimming shortened V by 4 bases and J by 4 bases, and 14 bases separated the two germline ends. Germline CDR1 reads SGHTA; CDR2 reads FQGNSA. The CDR3 totals 15 residues. The CDR3 is CASSSQTGSKNIQYF. The DNA of the CDR3 is TGTGCCAGCAGCTCCCAGACAGGTTCGAAAAACATTCAGTACTTC. Filled out from reference TRBV7-2 and TRBJ2-4, the complete variable domain reads GAGVSQSPSNKVTEKGKDVELRCDPISGHTALYWYRQSLGQGLEFLIYFQGNSAPDKSGLPSDRFSAERTGGSVSTLTIQRTQQEDSAVYLCASSSQTGSKNIQYFGAGTRLSVL.